The 24 T cell receptor beta chains listed next were all sequenced from one sample in a study of beta chain features in type 1 diabetes. General study points: Among patients with Type 1 diabetes, TCRB CDR3s were moderately but significantly shorter in every one of the four CD4+ subsets.

Expressed TCRB transcripts were sequenced because the entire RNA isolate underwent reverse transcription. Clones were read by immunoSEQ multiplex PCR, and TCRdb kept only the in-frame ones, dropping some. The sample holds roughly 150,000 clones, 10% seen once. No antigen has been identified for these receptors. Sequencing was carried out using central memory CD4+ T cells from blood. Every receptor here comes from a man aged 30-40 years with type 1 diabetes.

This chain links TRBV30 with TRBJ1-2, with a possible D match to TRBD1 (5 bases). There are 12 residues in the CDR3. V gave up 4 bases and J gave up 4 bases, with 10 bases separating them. Germline V lookup: CDR1 GTSNPN, CDR2 SVGIG (reference sequence). CDR3 residues: CAWIRDSYGYTF. CDR3 bases: TGTGCCTGGATTCGGGACTCCTATGGCTACACCTTC.

V and J are TRBV5-1 and TRBJ1-2; TRBD1 aligns across 8 bases. CDR3 length: 17 residues. The trim removed 2 bases at V and 7 bases at J, leaving 16 bases unmatched. CDR1 and CDR2 (germline): SGHRS, YFSETQ. DNA of the CDR3: TGCGCCAGCAGCTTCGAGGGACAGGCCGCTTACGGCGGTGGCTACACCTTC. Residues: CASSFEGQAAYGGGYTF. Full variable domain (outside the CDR3, taken from reference TRBV5-1 and TRBJ1-2): KAGVTQTPRYLIKTRGQQVTLSCSPISGHRSVSWYQQTPGQGLQFLFEYFSETQRNKGNFPGRFSGRQFSNSRSEMNVSTLELGDSALYLCASSFEGQAAYGGGYTFGSGTRLTVV.

This clone was observed a handful of times. CDR3 in DNA: TGTGCCAGCAGCGCCCCCGCTGGGGCCAACGTCCTGACTTTC. It codes for CASSAPAGANVLTF. The chain employs TRBV9 and TRBJ2-6; no clear D. Trimming stripped 3 bases from V and 2 bases from J, with 6 bases between. Germline loops: CDR1 SGDLS, CDR2 YYNGEE. This CDR3 has 14 amino acids. Supplemented by reference TRBV9 and TRBJ2-6, the full variable domain reads DSGVTQTPKHLITATGQRVTLRCSPRSGDLSVYWYQQSLDQGLQFLIQYYNGEERAKGNILERFSAQQFPDLHSELNLSSLELGDSALYFCASSAPAGANVLTFGAGSRLTVL.

The sample holds a few counts of this clone. The chain combines TRBV9 with TRBJ2-7; no clear D. This CDR3 has 11 residues. CDR1 is SGDLS, CDR2 YYNGEE, per germline. The V gene lost 3 bases and the J gene lost 5 bases, with 6 bases spanning the gap. The CDR3: CASSDRDEQYF. The CDR3 bases are TGTGCCAGCAGCGATCGGGACGAGCAGTACTTC.

This clone was found a few times. The chain uses TRBV7-2 and TRBJ2-7, with D uncertain. The V gene lost 4 bases and the J gene lost 2 bases, with 12 bases spanning the gap. The germline V gene encodes CDR1 SGHTA and CDR2 FQGNSA. This CDR3 comprises 14 residues. Here the CDR3 DNA reads TGTGCCAGCAGCTCTTCGACGGGTACCTACGAGCAGTACTTC. It is translated as CASSSSTGTYEQYF. Full variable domain (outside the CDR3, taken from reference TRBV7-2 and TRBJ2-7): GAGVSQSPSNKVTEKGKDVELRCDPISGHTALYWYRQSLGQGLEFLIYFQGNSAPDKSGLPSDRFSAERTGGSVSTLTIQRTQQEDSAVYLCASSSSTGTYEQYFGPGTRLTVT.

The chain uses TRBV5-4 and TRBJ2-5; the D gene is possibly TRBD2 (5 bases). The V gene lost 4 bases and the J gene lost 2 bases, with 6 bases spanning the gap. Per germline, CDR1 SGHNT and CDR2 YYREEE (reference sequence). The CDR3 is 12 residues long. The CDR3 loop is CASSERQETQYF. The CDR3 region has the DNA TGTGCCAGCAGCGAGCGGCAAGAGACCCAGTACTTC.

This clone has more than one count but fewer than ten. The chain employs TRBV9 and TRBJ2-3; 7 bases line up with TRBD1. Unmatched junction bases numbered 8, after V lost 5 bases and J lost 5 bases. Germline V gives CDR1 SGDLS, CDR2 YYNGEE. The CDR3 sequence is 14 residues long. The CDR3 here is CASSTTGQKDTQYF. The CDR3 DNA reads TGTGCCAGCAGTACGACAGGGCAGAAAGATACGCAGTATTTT.

The chain couples TRBV4-3 to TRBJ2-7; no clear D. V dropped 1 base and J dropped 7 bases, with 20 bases sitting between them. There are 16 residues in the CDR3. Germline V gene sequence: CDR1 LGHNA, CDR2 YSLEER. The CDR3: CASSQGSSRPGEEQYF. The CDR3, as DNA: TGCGCCAGCAGCCAAGGCTCCTCTCGCCCCGGTGAAGAGCAGTACTTC.

In its sample, this clone was seen a few times. Here the CDR3 reads CASSFLSEETQYF. As DNA, the CDR3 is TGCGCCAGCAGCTTCCTTAGTGAGGAGACCCAGTACTTC. This rearrangement joins TRBV5-1 to TRBJ2-5, with D hard to call. Trimming took 2 bases from V and 5 from J, leaving 10 bases between them. The CDR3 totals 13 residues. Germline CDR1 reads SGHRS; CDR2 reads YFSETQ.

This clone was seen a few times. This chain uses TRBV14 with TRBJ2-1; 8 bases map to TRBD2. Germline V gene lookup returns CDR1 SGHDN and CDR2 FVKESK. The V segment lost 5 bases and the J segment 2 bases; nucleotides outside the gene matches: 11. The CDR3 totals 17 residues. CDR3 protein: CASSGATPGLAYNEQFF. CDR3 DNA sequence: TGTGCCAGCAGCGGAGCTACTCCGGGACTAGCCTACAATGAGCAGTTCTTC.

The chain uses TRBV14 and TRBJ2-2; TRBD1 aligns across 10 bases. The germline V gene encodes CDR1 SGHDN and CDR2 FVKESK. The V gene end was trimmed by 1 base and the J gene end by 4 bases; junction bases not matched to a gene: 6. There are 17 residues in the CDR3. Here the CDR3 DNA reads TGTGCCAGCAGCCAAGGACAGGGGGCTCGTCGCACCGGGGAGCTGTTTTTT. It encodes CASSQGQGARRTGELFF.

V usage is TRBV28 and J usage is TRBJ2-7, with D perhaps matching TRBD2 (7 bases). The CDR3 contains 14 residues. Trimming shortened V by 8 bases and J by 3 bases, and 17 bases separated the two germline ends. The germline V gene encodes CDR1 MDHEN and CDR2 SYDVKM. CDR3 amino acids: CASRYPGGRYEQYF. CDR3 nucleotide sequence: TGTGCCAGCCGCTACCCGGGGGGCCGCTACGAGCAGTACTTC.

The V call is TRBV2, the J call TRBJ2-7; 15 nucleotides agree with TRBD2. Losses at the gene ends were 6 bases for V and 1 base for J; bases not matched to a gene: 7. Per the germline V gene, CDR1 is SNHLY and CDR2 is FYNNEI. The CDR3 contains 17 residues. The CDR3 loop reads CASRDSGTSGRSYEQYF. The CDR3 DNA follows: TGTGCCAGCAGGGATTCCGGGACTAGCGGGAGGTCCTACGAGCAGTACTTC.

This clone turned up a few times. This chain joins TRBV5-4 and TRBJ2-3; 8 nucleotides line up with TRBD2. The V gene's germline CDR1 is SGHNT and CDR2 YYREEE (reference sequence). The V segment lost 4 bases and the J segment 4 bases; nucleotides outside the gene matches: 5. CDR3 length equals 14 residues. The CDR3: CASSRREASDTQYF. CDR3 DNA sequence: TGTGCCAGCAGCAGGCGGGAGGCATCAGATACGCAGTATTTT.

In its sample, this clone was seen once. The chain carries TRBV7-9 and TRBJ1-2, with D maybe TRBD1 (5 bases). The germline V and J ends were trimmed by 3 bases and 7 bases, with 9 bases remaining between them. This CDR3 spans 12 amino acids. Germline V gene lookup returns CDR1 SEHNR and CDR2 FQNEAQ (reference sequence). The CDR3 bases are TGTGCCAGCAGCTTGGAGGGGCCTGGCTACACCTTC. Protein product: CASSLEGPGYTF.

This chain connects TRBV27 to TRBJ2-7, with 7 bases lining up with TRBD1. V dropped 5 bases and J dropped 4; count of bases not matched to a gene: 8. Germline CDR1 reads MNHEY; CDR2 reads SMNVEV (reference sequence). The length of the CDR3 is 14 residues. The CDR3 reads CASSRPDRRYEQYF. The CDR3 bases are TGTGCCAGCAGTCGACCGGACAGGCGGTACGAGCAGTACTTC.

This clone was counted only a few times. Different DNA sequences within this sample yield the same CDR3. This chain uses TRBV27 with TRBJ2-2; 7 bases align to TRBD1. The V segment lost 6 bases and the J segment 0 bases; nucleotides outside the gene matches: 1. CDR3 length: 14 amino acids. Germline V gene lookup returns CDR1 MNHEY and CDR2 SMNVEV (reference sequence). The CDR3: CASRGTANTGELFF. Here the CDR3 DNA reads TGTGCCAGCAGAGGGACAGCGAACACCGGGGAGCTGTTTTTT.

The CDR3 nucleotides are TGTGCCAGTTCAGGACATTTGAACACTGAAGCTTTCTTT. This codes for CASSGHLNTEAFF. The chain has TRBV19 and TRBJ1-1, with a weak D call TRBD1 (5 bases). CDR3 length: 13 residues. Germline lookup yields CDR1 LNHDA and CDR2 SQIVND (reference sequence). Deletions cut 8 bases from V and 0 bases from J, with 10 bases between.

This sequence joins TRBV5-1 and TRBJ2-1; 10 positions match TRBD2. This CDR3 region has 15 residues. The V and J ends lost 2 bases and 8 bases, in that order; junction bases with no gene match: 7. Germline values: CDR1 SGHRS, CDR2 YFSETQ. CDR3 amino acids: CASSFGLAGVDEQFF. The CDR3 coding sequence is TGCGCCAGCAGCTTCGGGCTAGCGGGAGTCGATGAGCAGTTCTTC.

This clone was seen only a few times. The gene calls are TRBV5-6 and TRBJ2-1, with TRBD2 matching 12 bases. V shed 4 bases, J shed 0 bases, and the junction held 5 bases outside the gene matches. There are 17 residues in the CDR3. Germline loops: CDR1 SGHDT, CDR2 YYEEEE. DNA for the CDR3: TGTGCCAGCAGCAAGACTAGCGGGGGTAGCTCCTACAATGAGCAGTTCTTC. This encodes CASSKTSGGSSYNEQFF.

The chain couples TRBV5-1 to TRBJ2-5; TRBD1 matches 10 bases. Germline V gene data show CDR1 as SGHRS and CDR2 as YFSETQ. The CDR3 length is 14 residues. V gave up 5 bases and J gave up 7 bases; unmatched junction bases: 8. The CDR3 DNA sequence: TGCGCCAGCAGACTCGACAGGGGGCCCGTGACCCAGTACTTC. The encoded protein is CASRLDRGPVTQYF.

This clone was observed a few times. The CDR3 here is CSVGLQTQETQYF. Written as DNA, the CDR3 is TGCAGCGTTGGTCTACAGACACAAGAGACCCAGTACTTC. The V and J genes are TRBV29-1 and TRBJ2-5; no definite D call. From germline, CDR1 is SQVTM and CDR2 ANQGSEA. V was pared by 4 bases and J by 2 bases, with 11 bases between. The CDR3 is made up of 13 amino acids.

This clone was counted between two and nine times. The chain recombines TRBV5-1 with TRBJ2-2; D might be TRBD2 (6 bases). CDR3 length equals 19 residues. Germline CDR1 SGHRS, CDR2 YFSETQ. Trimming took 0 bases from V and 5 from J, leaving 23 bases between them. The CDR3 DNA sequence: TGCGCCAGCAGCTTGGTCCCGGTTATAGCGGCTACGATAACCGGGGAGCTGTTTTTT. This gives the protein CASSLVPVIAATITGELFF.

This clone was observed a handful of times. This rearrangement joins TRBV7-2 to TRBJ2-3; unclear D gene. Germline V gives CDR1 SGHTA, CDR2 FQGNSA. The CDR3 runs to 14 residues. The ends were cut back, 1 base at V and 5 bases at J, with 10 bases in the middle. The chain's CDR3 is CASSLGFSGDTQYF. CDR3 coding DNA: TGTGCCAGCAGCTTAGGGTTTAGTGGAGATACGCAGTATTTT. The full variable domain, in which reference TRBV7-2 and TRBJ2-3 provide the parts outside the CDR3, is GAGVSQSPSNKVTEKGKDVELRCDPISGHTALYWYRQSLGQGLEFLIYFQGNSAPDKSGLPSDRFSAERTGGSVSTLTIQRTQQEDSAVYLCASSLGFSGDTQYFGPGTRLTVL.